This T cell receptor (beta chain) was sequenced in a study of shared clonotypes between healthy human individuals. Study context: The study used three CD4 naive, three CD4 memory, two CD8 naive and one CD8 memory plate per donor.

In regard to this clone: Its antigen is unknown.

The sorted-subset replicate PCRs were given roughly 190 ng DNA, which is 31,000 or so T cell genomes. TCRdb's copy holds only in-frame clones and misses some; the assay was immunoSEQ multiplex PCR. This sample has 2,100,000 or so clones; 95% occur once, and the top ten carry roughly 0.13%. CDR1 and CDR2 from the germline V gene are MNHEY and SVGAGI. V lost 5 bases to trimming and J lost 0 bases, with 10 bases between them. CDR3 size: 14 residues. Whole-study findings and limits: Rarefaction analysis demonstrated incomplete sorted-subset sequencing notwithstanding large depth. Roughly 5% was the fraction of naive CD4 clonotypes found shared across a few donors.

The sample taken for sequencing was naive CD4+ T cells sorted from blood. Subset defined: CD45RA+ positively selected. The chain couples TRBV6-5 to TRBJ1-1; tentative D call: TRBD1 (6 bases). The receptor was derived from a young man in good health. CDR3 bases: TGTGCCAGCAGTCCAGGGACAATGAACACTGAAGCTTTCTTT. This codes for CASSPGTMNTEAFF.